Below, 9 T cell receptor beta chains from the same sample are listed, as sequenced in a study of T-cell reconstitution after alpha-beta-depleted transplantation in children. During its preparation, the TCRbeta library received unique molecular identifiers. From the PCR reads, TCRdb called clonotypes with MiXCR, one entry per CDR3 protein. This table holds about 200,000 distinct CDR3 sequences, 5.5% to 7% found once. This material consisted of PBMCs, taken before TCRalphabeta/CD19-depleted stem cell transplant. Source of these receptors: a boy between 2 and 10 years old with acute lymphoblastic leukemia, due to receive a stem cell transplant.

This clonotype was seen a few times. The rearrangement joins TRBV5-1 to TRBJ2-1, with unresolved D. The germline V gene has CDR1 SGHRS and CDR2 YFSETQ. V lost 4 bases, J lost 3 bases, and 14 bases lay in between. The CDR3 spans 15 residues. In DNA form, the CDR3 reads TGCGCCAGCAGCCGATCCGGGCCTGACTACAATGAGCAGTTCTTC. Translated: CASSRSGPDYNEQFF. Complete variable domain (other parts from reference TRBV5-1 and TRBJ2-1): KAGVTQTPRYLIKTRGQQVTLSCSPISGHRSVSWYQQTPGQGLQFLFEYFSETQRNKGNFPGRFSGRQFSNSRSEMNVSTLELGDSALYLCASSRSGPDYNEQFFGPGTRLTVL.

This clonotype was seen repeatedly, ten times or more. The chain couples TRBV12-3 or TRBV12-4 to TRBJ2-3, with 7 bases aligning to TRBD2. After removal of 2 bases from V and 4 bases from J, the junction contained 6 bases not matched to a gene. The CDR3 loop spans 15 amino acids. CDR3 sequence: CASSLMGGRSDTQYF. The CDR3 nucleotides are TGTGCCAGCAGTTTAATGGGGGGGAGATCAGATACGCAGTATTTT.

The chain joins TRBV5-1 to TRBJ1-1; TRBD1 matches 11 bases. Trimming at V came to 3 bases and at J to 1 base, leaving 5 bases not matched to a gene. Germline values: CDR1 SGHRS, CDR2 YFSETQ. The CDR3 loop spans 16 amino acids. The CDR3 nucleotides are TGCGCCAGCAGCTCCCGGACAGGGGGCGAGAACACTGAAGCTTTCTTT. Amino acids: CASSSRTGGENTEAFF. The full variable domain, rest sourced from reference TRBV5-1 and TRBJ1-1, is KAGVTQTPRYLIKTRGQQVTLSCSPISGHRSVSWYQQTPGQGLQFLFEYFSETQRNKGNFPGRFSGRQFSNSRSEMNVSTLELGDSALYLCASSSRTGGENTEAFFGQGTRLTVV.

Many counts were recorded for this clonotype. The chain carries TRBV5-1 and TRBJ1-1; D is ambiguous. The CDR3 loop spans 13 amino acids. CDR1 is SGHRS, CDR2 YFSETQ, per germline. Trimming shortened V by 4 bases and J by 3 bases, and 10 bases separated the two germline ends. CDR3 coding DNA: TGCGCCAGCAGCATATCCGCGCACACTGAAGCTTTCTTT. This encodes CASSISAHTEAFF.

This clonotype occurred many times. The rearrangement uses TRBV30 and TRBJ1-5; no clear D gene. Trimming pared 2 bases from V and 0 bases from J, leaving 11 bases between. The CDR3 length is 15 residues. Germline CDR1 is GTSNPN and CDR2 is SVGIG (reference sequence). The CDR3 spells CAWSLGSSSNQPQHF. The CDR3 nucleotides read TGTGCCTGGAGTCTCGGGAGCAGTAGCAATCAGCCCCAGCATTTT.

This clonotype occurred many times. J is TRBJ2-1 and V is TRBV20-1, with 14 bases aligning to TRBD2. The CDR3 consists of 19 residues. Germline assignment: CDR1 DFQATT and CDR2 SNEGSKA (reference sequence). V was pared by 1 base and J by 5 bases, with 13 bases of the junction left unmatched. The CDR3: CSARVGLAGGLGVDNEQFF. The CDR3 bases are TGCAGTGCTAGAGTTGGACTAGCGGGAGGTCTCGGGGTGGACAATGAGCAGTTCTTC.

V is TRBV20-1 and J is TRBJ2-7; D remains unclear. With 5 bases removed from V and 7 bases from J, the gap between germline ends came to 24 bases. Germline loops: CDR1 DFQATT, CDR2 SNEGSKA (reference sequence). This CDR3 spans 15 amino acids. The chain's CDR3 is CSAQIAWDSLGEQYF. CDR3 sequence (DNA): TGCAGTGCTCAAATCGCCTGGGATTCCCTGGGGGAGCAGTACTTC.

The V and J genes are TRBV11-3 and TRBJ2-1, with D perhaps TRBD1 or TRBD2 (6 bases each). The V gene lost 1 base and the J gene lost 4 bases, with 14 bases spanning the gap. The germline gives CDR1 SGHNT, CDR2 YENEEA. The CDR3 extends over 16 amino acids. For the CDR3, the DNA is TGTGCCAGCAGCTTAGTGGGGGGCCAGGTATACAATGAGCAGTTCTTC. Protein sequence: CASSLVGGQVYNEQFF.

This clonotype was picked up many times. V usage is TRBV7-2 and J usage is TRBJ2-1; tentative D call: TRBD2 (6 bases). The CDR3 covers 15 residues. Trimming cost V 0 bases and J 6 bases, with 12 bases left between them. Germline V gives CDR1 SGHTA, CDR2 FQGNSA. This chain's CDR3 is CASSLAPATSNEQFF. In DNA, the CDR3 is TGTGCCAGCAGCTTAGCCCCGGCGACTAGCAATGAGCAGTTCTTC.